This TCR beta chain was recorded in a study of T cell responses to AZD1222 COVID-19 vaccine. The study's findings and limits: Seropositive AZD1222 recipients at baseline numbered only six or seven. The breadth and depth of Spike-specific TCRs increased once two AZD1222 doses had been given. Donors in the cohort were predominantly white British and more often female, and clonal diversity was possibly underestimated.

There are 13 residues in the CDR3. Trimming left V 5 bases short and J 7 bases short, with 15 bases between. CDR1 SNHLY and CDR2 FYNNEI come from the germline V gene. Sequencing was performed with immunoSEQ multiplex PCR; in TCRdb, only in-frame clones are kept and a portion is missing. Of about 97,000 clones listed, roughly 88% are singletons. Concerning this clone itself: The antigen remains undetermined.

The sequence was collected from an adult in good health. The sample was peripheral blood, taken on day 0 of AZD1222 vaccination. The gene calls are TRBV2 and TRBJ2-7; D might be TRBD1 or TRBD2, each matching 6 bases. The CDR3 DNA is TGTGCCAGCAGTCCGGGGGCCTCTAGGGAGCAGTACTTC. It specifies CASSPGASREQYF. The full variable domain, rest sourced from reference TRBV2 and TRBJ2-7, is EPEVTQTPSHQVTQMGQEVILRCVPISNHLYFYWYRQILGQKVEFLVSFYNNEISEKSEIFDDQFSVERPDGSNFTLKIRSTKLEDSAMYFCASSPGASREQYFGPGTRLTVT.